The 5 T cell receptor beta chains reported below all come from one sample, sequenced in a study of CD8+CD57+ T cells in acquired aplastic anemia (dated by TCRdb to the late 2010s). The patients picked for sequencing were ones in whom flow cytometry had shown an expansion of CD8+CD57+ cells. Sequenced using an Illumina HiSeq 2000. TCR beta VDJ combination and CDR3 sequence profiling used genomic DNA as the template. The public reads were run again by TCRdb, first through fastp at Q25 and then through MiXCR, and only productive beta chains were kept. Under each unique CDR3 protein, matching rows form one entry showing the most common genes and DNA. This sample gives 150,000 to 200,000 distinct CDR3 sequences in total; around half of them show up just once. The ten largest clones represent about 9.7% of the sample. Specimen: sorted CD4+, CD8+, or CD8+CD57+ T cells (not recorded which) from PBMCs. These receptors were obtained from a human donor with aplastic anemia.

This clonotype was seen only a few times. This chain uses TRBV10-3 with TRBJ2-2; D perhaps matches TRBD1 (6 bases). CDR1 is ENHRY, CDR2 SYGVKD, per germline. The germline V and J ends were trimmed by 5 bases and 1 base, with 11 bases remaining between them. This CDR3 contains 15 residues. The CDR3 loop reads CAISQTGENTGELFF. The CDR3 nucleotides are TGTGCCATCAGTCAGACAGGAGAGAACACCGGGGAGCTGTTTTTT.

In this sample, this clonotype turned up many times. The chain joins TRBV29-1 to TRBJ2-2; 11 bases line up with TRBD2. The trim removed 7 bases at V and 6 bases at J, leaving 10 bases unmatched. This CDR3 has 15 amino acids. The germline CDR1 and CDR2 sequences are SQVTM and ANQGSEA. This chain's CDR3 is CSGAHGTSGSGELFF. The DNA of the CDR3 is TGCAGCGGCGCACACGGGACTAGCGGTTCCGGGGAGCTGTTTTTT.

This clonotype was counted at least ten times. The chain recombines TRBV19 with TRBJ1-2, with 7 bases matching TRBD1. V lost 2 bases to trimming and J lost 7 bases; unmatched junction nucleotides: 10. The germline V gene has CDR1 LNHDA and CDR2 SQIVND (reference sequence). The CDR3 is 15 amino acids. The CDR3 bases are TGTGCCAGTAGTATAAGTACAGGGGCCGTCGTTGGCTACACCTTC. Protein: CASSISTGAVVGYTF.

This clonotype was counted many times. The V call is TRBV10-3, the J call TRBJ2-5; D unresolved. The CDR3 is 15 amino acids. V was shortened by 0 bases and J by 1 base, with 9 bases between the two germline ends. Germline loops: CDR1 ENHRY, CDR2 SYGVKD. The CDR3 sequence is CAISESSQAQETQYF. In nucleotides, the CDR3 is TGTGCCATCAGTGAGTCGAGTCAGGCCCAAGAGACCCAGTACTTC.

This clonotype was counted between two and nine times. The CDR3 sequence: CSVDGLGTGELFF. DNA of the CDR3: TGCAGCGTTGACGGACTAGGAACCGGGGAGCTGTTTTTT. The V call is TRBV29-1, the J call TRBJ2-2; 7 bases match TRBD2. The CDR3 totals 13 residues. The junction had 3 bases not matched to a gene; V was cut back by 3 bases and J by 5 bases. Germline CDR1 and CDR2: SQVTM and ANQGSEA.